The rows below give T cell receptor beta chains drawn from one sample of a study of T-cell reconstitution after alpha-beta-depleted transplantation in children. TCRdb reprocessed the PCR reads via MiXCR and lists one record per CDR3 protein. The data contain about 640,000 distinct CDR3 sequences, around 13% of them seen just once; the ten biggest clones take up over 2%. Source: PBMCs, mostly from graft donor cells, taken 360 days after TCRalphabeta/CD19-depleted stem cell transplant. The receptors here all came from a male patient between 10 and 17 years old who had a stem cell transplant for acute myeloid leukemia, so the T cells may come from the graft donor. Each CDR3 is given with its conserved first and last residue. D genes are given only for firm matches. Rows give clone size only sometimes, using once, few, many, or a class for an expanded clone.

CDR3 protein,CDR3 DNA,D gene,clone size,J gene,V gene
CASGTSQETQYF,TGTGCCAGCGGGACTAGTCAAGAGACCCAGTACTTC,TRBD2,NA,TRBJ2-5,TRBV12-3/TRBV12-4
CASSHRAGLGNEQFF,TGTGCCAGCAGCCACCGCGCGGGGCTCGGCAATGAGCAGTTCTTC,NA,once,TRBJ2-1,TRBV7-3
CAGGDSPTYNEQFF,TGTGCCGGTGGTGACTCCCCCACCTACAATGAGCAGTTCTTC,NA,NA,TRBJ2-1,TRBV2
CASIPQGGGSYEQYF,TGTGCCAGCATCCCCCAGGGGGGCGGCTCCTACGAGCAGTACTTC,NA,NA,TRBJ2-7,TRBV7-9
CATSEHLAAYNEQFF,TGTGCCACCAGTGAACATCTAGCGGCGTACAATGAGCAGTTCTTC,TRBD2,many,TRBJ2-1,TRBV24-1
CASSEWGYEQYF,TGTGCCAGCAGTGAATGGGGTTACGAGCAGTACTTC,NA,many,TRBJ2-7,TRBV25-1
CSVRGQVAYEQYF,TGCAGCGTAAGGGGACAGGTCGCCTACGAGCAGTACTTC,TRBD1,NA,TRBJ2-7,TRBV29-1
CASSPYSGSYEQYF,TGTGCCAGCAGTCCCTATAGCGGGAGTTACGAGCAGTACTTC,TRBD2,many,TRBJ2-7,TRBV12-3/TRBV12-4
CASSLQGLAGGHSYNEQFF,TGTGCCAGCAGCTTACAGGGACTAGCGGGAGGCCACTCCTACAATGAGCAGTTCTTC,TRBD2,few,TRBJ2-1,TRBV7-4
CASSLQDEQFF,TGTGCCAGCAGCTTACAGGATGAGCAGTTCTTC,NA,NA,TRBJ2-1,TRBV7-6
CASSWTISYEQYF,TGTGCCAGCAGCTGGACTATCTCCTACGAGCAGTACTTC,NA,few,TRBJ2-7,TRBV7-8
CASSLVAGEGADTQYF,TGTGCCAGCAGCTTGGTAGCGGGAGAGGGTGCAGATACGCAGTATTTT,TRBD2,many,TRBJ2-3,TRBV7-3
CSAGQGFYNEQFF,TGCAGCGCGGGACAGGGGTTCTACAATGAGCAGTTCTTC,TRBD1,few,TRBJ2-1,TRBV29-1
CASSLGQGVGTEAFF,TGTGCCAGCAGTTTAGGACAGGGGGTTGGGACTGAAGCTTTCTTT,TRBD1,many,TRBJ1-1,TRBV28
CAWSNTGELFF,TGTGCCTGGAGCAACACCGGGGAGCTGTTTTTT,NA,many,TRBJ2-2,TRBV30
CSVCIVNTEAFF,TGCAGCGTCTGTATCGTGAACACTGAAGCTTTCTTT,NA,many,TRBJ1-1,TRBV29-1
CASSECEGRRWCNEQFF,TGTGCCAGCAGTGAATGCGAGGGTAGGCGCTGGTGCAATGAGCAGTTCTTC,NA,few,TRBJ2-1,TRBV25-1
CASSLSRGGWGLAGDYEQYF,TGTGCCAGCAGCTTAAGTAGGGGAGGCTGGGGACTAGCGGGGGACTACGAGCAGTACTTC,TRBD2,few,TRBJ2-7,TRBV7-3
CASSFMTVASYEQYF,TGTGCCAGCAGTTTCATGACGGTAGCCAGCTACGAGCAGTACTTC,NA,few,TRBJ2-7,TRBV5-6
CSVVNSNTGELFF,TGCAGCGTTGTTAACAGTAACACCGGGGAGCTGTTTTTT,NA,many,TRBJ2-2,TRBV29-1